The clone carrying this T cell receptor beta chain was observed a handful of times. TCRdb passed the 5' RACE reads through MiXCR, listing each CDR3 protein once. The sample consists of about 350,000 distinct CDR3 sequences, approximately 15% of them appearing once. V was shortened by 5 bases and J by 7 bases, with 16 bases between the two germline ends. The CDR3 is made up of 14 amino acids. The germline gives CDR1 SGHVS, CDR2 FNYEAQ. This sample is part of a study of T-cell memory formation after mild COVID-19. The specimen was PBMCs or a T cell subset sorted from them (not recorded which). The rearrangement joins TRBV7-6 to TRBJ2-3; tentatively, D is TRBD2 (6 bases). This receptor was obtained from a man younger than 35 who had mild COVID-19 (a few samples of this study predate the infection). Cell type and time point are not known. The CDR3 DNA reads as TGTGCCAGCAGCCTAGGGACTCACACGAATACGCAGTATTTT. Protein: CASSLGTHTNTQYF.